This T cell receptor (beta chain) comes out of a study of control samples from healthy donors and cancer patients. Trimming cost V 0 bases and J 8 bases, with 13 bases left between them. The CDR3 sequence is 14 residues long. Germline V CDR1 and CDR2: LGHNA, YSLEER. The data were produced by immunoSEQ multiplex PCR, yet TCRdb's version contains in-frame clones alone and is incomplete. The table has roughly 93,000 clones, 85% to 90% seen once. The V call is TRBV4-3, the J call TRBJ1-2; D is unresolved. This TCR derives from a woman between 45 and 60 years old with colorectal cancer. Sequencing input: PBMCs. CDR3 coding DNA: TGCGCCAGCAGCCAAGAGAGAGTGGCGGGCGGCTACACCTTC. It codes for CASSQERVAGGYTF.